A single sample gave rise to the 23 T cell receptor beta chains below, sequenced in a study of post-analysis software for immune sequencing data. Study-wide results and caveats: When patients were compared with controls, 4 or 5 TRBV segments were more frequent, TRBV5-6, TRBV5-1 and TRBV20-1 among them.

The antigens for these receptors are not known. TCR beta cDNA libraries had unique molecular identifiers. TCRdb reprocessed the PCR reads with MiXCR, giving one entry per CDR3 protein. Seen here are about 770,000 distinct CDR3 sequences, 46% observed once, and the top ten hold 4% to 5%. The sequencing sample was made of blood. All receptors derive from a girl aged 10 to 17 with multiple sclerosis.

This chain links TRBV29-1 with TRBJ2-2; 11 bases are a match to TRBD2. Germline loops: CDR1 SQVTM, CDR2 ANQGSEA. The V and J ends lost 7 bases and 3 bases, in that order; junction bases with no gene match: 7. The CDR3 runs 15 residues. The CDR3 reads CSAGVGLADTGELFF. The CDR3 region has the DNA TGCAGCGCTGGGGTGGGACTAGCGGACACCGGGGAGCTGTTTTTT.

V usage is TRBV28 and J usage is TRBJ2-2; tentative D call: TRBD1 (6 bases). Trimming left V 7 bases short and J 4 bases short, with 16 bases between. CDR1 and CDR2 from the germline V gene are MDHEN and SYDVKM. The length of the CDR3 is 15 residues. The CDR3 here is CASNSPGEFTGELFF. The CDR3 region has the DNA TGTGCCAGCAACAGCCCAGGGGAATTCACCGGGGAGCTGTTTTTT.

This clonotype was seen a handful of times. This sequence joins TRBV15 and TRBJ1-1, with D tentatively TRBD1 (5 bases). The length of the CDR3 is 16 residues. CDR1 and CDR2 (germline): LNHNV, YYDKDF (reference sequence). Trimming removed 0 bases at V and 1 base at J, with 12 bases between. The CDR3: CATSRDPGARNTEAFF. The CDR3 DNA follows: TGTGCCACCAGCAGAGACCCTGGGGCAAGGAACACTGAAGCTTTCTTT.

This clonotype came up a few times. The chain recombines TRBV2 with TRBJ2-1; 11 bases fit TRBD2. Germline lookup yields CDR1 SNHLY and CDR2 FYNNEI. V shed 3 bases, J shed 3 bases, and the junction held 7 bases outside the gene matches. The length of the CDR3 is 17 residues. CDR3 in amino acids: CASSERLAGYNYNEQFF. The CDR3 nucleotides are TGTGCCAGCAGTGAGAGACTAGCGGGATACAACTACAATGAGCAGTTCTTC.

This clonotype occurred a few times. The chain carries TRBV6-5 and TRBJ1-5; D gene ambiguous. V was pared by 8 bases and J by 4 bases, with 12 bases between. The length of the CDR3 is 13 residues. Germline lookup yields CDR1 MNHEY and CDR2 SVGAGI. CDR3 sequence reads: CASQSQPNQPQHF. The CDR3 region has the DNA TGTGCCAGCCAGAGTCAGCCTAATCAGCCCCAGCATTTT.

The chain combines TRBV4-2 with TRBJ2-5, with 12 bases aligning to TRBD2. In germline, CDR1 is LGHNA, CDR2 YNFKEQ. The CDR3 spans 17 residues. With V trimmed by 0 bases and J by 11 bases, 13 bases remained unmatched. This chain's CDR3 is CASSQDRLAGDNNEQYF. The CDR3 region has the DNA TGTGCCAGCAGCCAAGATCGACTAGCGGGAGATAATAATGAGCAGTACTTC.

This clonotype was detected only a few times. CDR3 region: CSARLPTSGKETQYF. CDR3 DNA: TGCAGTGCTAGACTCCCTACTAGCGGGAAAGAGACCCAGTACTTC. The chain links TRBV20-1 to TRBJ2-5; 10 positions agree with TRBD2. Germline V gene lookup returns CDR1 DFQATT and CDR2 SNEGSKA (reference sequence). Trimming removed 2 bases from V and 3 bases from J; junction bases left unmatched: 6. This CDR3 spans 15 amino acids.

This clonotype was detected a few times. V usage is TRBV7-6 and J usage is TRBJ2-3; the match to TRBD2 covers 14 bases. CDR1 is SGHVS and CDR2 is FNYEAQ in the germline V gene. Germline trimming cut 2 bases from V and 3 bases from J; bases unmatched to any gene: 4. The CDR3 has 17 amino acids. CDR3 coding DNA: TGTGCCAGCAGCTTACCCGGGACTAGCGGGAGAACAGATACGCAGTATTTT. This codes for CASSLPGTSGRTDTQYF.

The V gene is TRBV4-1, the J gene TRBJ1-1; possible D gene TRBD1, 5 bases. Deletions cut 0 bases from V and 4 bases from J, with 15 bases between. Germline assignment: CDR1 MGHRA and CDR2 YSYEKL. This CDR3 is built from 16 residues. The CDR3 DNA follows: TGCGCCAGCAGCCAAGATATGGGCAGGGTAAGCACTGAAGCTTTCTTT. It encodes CASSQDMGRVSTEAFF.

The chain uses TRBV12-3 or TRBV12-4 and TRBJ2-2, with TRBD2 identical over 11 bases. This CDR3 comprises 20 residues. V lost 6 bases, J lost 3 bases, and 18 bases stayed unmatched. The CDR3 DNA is TGTGCCAGCAGATTTAGAGTTCAGGGACTAGCGGAGCCCTACACCGGGGAGCTGTTTTTT. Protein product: CASRFRVQGLAEPYTGELFF.

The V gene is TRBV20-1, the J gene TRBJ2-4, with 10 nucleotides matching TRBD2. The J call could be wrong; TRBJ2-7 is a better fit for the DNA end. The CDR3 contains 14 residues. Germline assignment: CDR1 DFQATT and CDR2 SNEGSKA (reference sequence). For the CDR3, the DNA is TGCAGTGCTAGAGATCTAGCGGGAGTCTACGAGCAGTACTTC. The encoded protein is CSARDLAGVYEQYF.

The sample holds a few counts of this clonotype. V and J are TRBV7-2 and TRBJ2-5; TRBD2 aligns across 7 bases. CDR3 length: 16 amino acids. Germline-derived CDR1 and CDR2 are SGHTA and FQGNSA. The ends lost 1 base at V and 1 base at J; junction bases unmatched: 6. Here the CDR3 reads CASSLVSSGAQETQYF. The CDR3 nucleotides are TGTGCCAGCAGCTTAGTGTCTAGCGGAGCCCAAGAGACCCAGTACTTC.

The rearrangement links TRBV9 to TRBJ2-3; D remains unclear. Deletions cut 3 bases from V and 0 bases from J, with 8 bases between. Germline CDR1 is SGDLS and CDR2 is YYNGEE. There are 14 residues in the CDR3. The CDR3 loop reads CASSAPTSTDTQYF. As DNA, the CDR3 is TGTGCCAGCAGCGCCCCCACTAGCACAGATACGCAGTATTTT.

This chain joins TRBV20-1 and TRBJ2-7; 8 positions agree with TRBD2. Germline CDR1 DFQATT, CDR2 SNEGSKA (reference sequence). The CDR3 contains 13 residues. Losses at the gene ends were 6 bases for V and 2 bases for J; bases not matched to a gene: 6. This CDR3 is CSAPKGLAYEQYF. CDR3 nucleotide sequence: TGCAGTGCCCCAAAGGGACTAGCCTACGAGCAGTACTTC.

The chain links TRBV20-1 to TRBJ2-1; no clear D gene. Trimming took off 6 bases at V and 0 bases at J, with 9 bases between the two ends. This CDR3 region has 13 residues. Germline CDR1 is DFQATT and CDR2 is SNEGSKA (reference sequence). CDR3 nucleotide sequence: TGCAGTGCAACCGTGGTCTCCTACAATGAGCAGTTCTTC. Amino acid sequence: CSATVVSYNEQFF.

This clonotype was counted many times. Here the CDR3 reads CASSPGGGPSTDTQYF. CDR3 nucleotide sequence: TGTGCCAGCAGTCCTGGGGGGGGCCCTAGCACAGATACGCAGTATTTT. V usage is TRBV27 and J usage is TRBJ2-3; the D gene is possibly TRBD2 (7 bases). V shed 5 bases and J shed 0 bases, with 15 bases lying between them. CDR1 MNHEY and CDR2 SMNVEV come from the germline V gene (reference sequence). The CDR3 length is 16 residues.

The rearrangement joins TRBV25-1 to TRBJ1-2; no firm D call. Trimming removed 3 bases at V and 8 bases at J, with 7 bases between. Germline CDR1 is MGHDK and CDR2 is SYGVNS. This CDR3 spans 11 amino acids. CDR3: CASSDSSGYTF. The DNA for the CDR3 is TGTGCCAGCAGTGATTCCAGCGGCTACACCTTC.

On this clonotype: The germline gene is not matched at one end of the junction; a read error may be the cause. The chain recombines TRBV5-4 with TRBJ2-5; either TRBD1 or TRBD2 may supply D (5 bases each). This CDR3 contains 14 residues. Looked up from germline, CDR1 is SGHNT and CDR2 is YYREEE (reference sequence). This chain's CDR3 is CAGSLATRGETQYF. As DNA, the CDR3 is TGTGCCGGCAGCTTGGCAACTAGGGGAGAGACCCAGTACTTC.

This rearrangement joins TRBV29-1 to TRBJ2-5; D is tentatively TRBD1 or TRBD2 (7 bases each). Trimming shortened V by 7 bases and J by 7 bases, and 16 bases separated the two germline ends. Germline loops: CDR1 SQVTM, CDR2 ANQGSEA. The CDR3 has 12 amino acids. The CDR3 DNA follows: TGCAGCGCCCTCACAGGGGAGGGGACCCAGTACTTC. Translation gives CSALTGEGTQYF.

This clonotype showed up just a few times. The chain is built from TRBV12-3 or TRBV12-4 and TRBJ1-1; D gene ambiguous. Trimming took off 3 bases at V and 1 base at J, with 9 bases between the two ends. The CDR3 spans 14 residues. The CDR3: CASSLEPRNTEAFF. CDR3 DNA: TGTGCCAGCAGTTTGGAACCCAGGAACACTGAAGCTTTCTTT.

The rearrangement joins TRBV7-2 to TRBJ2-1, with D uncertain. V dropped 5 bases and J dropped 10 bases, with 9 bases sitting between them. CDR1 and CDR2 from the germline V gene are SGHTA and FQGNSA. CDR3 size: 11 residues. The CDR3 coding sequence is TGTGCCAGCAGCCCCCAAATAGAGCAGTTCTTC. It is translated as CASSPQIEQFF.

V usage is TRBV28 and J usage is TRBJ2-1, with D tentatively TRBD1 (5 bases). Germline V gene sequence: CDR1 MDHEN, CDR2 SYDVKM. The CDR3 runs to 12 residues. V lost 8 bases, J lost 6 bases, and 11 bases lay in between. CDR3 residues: CASLAGSNEQFF. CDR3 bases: TGTGCCAGCTTAGCAGGGTCCAATGAGCAGTTCTTC.

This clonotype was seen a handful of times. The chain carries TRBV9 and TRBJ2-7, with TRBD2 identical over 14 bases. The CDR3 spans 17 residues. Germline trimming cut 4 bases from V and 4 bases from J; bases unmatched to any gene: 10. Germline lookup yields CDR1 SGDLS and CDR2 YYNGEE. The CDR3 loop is CASSSTGTSGSLYEQYF. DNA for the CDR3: TGTGCCAGCAGCTCAACCGGGACTAGCGGGAGTCTGTACGAGCAGTACTTC.